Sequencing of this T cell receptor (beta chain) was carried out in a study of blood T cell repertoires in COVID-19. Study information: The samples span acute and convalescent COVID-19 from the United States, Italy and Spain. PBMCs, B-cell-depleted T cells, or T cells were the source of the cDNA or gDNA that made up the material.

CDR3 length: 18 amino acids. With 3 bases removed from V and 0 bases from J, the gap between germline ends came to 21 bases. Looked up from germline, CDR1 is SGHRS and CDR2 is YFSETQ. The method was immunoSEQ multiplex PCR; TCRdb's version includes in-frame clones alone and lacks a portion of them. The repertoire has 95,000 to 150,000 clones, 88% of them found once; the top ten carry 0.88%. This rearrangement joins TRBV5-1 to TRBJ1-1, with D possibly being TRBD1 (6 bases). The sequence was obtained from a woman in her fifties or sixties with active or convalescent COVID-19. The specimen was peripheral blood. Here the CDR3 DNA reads TGCGCCAGCAGCTCTAAATCATACATGGACAGATTGAACACTGAAGCTTTCTTT. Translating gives CASSSKSYMDRLNTEAFF.